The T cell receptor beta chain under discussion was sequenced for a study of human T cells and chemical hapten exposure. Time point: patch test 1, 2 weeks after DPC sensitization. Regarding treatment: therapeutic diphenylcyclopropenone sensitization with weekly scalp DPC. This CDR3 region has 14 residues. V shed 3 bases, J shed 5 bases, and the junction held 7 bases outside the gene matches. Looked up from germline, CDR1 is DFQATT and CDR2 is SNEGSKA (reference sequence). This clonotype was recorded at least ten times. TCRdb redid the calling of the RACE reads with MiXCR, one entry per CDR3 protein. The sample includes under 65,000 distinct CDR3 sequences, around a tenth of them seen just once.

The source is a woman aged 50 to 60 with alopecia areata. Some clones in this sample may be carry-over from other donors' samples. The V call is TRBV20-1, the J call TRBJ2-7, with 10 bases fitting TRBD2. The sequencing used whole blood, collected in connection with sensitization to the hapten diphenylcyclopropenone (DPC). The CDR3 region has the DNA TGCAGTGCTAGGATAGCGGGAGGAGTAGACGAGCAGTACTTC. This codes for CSARIAGGVDEQYF.